The rows below give T cell receptor beta chains drawn from one sample of a study of Ad26.COV2.S vaccination and SARS-CoV-2 variants. Generated by immunoSEQ multiplex PCR, the TCRdb table keeps only in-frame clones and is missing some. The sample yields hundreds of thousands of clones, roughly 90% seen once. The input for sequencing was peripheral blood, taken in a trial of Ad26.COV2.S vaccine versus placebo. The receptors were sampled from a person aged 18-65 years who received the Ad26.COV2.S COVID-19 vaccine or a placebo. Both conserved end residues are part of each CDR3. A D gene is named only where the DNA matches it firmly. The size field is filled for only some rows; it gives once, few, many or a size class.

D	J	size	length	V	CDR3	DNA
-	TRBJ2-1	-	15	TRBV7-9	CASSLHPVPHNEQFF	TGTGCCAGCAGCTTACACCCAGTGCCCCACAATGAGCAGTTCTTC
TRBD1	TRBJ2-3	-	17	TRBV24-1	CATSENPGQGPTDTQYF	TGTGCCACCAGTGAGAACCCGGGACAGGGGCCGACAGATACGCAGTATTTT
TRBD1	TRBJ1-6	-	14	TRBV6-5	CASRGTGGNSPLHF	TGTGCCAGCAGAGGGACAGGGGGCAATTCACCCCTCCACTTT
-	TRBJ1-1	-	14	TRBV7-2	CASSRRPSNTEAFF	TGTGCCAGCAGCCGCCGCCCGTCGAACACTGAAGCTTTCTTT
-	TRBJ1-3	-	15	TRBV5-1	CASSFLGDFGNTIYF	TGCGCCAGCAGCTTCCTTGGGGATTTTGGAAACACCATATATTTT
TRBD1	TRBJ2-5	-	14	TRBV4-1	CASSIDRGGETQYF	TGCGCCAGCAGCATAGACAGGGGTGGGGAGACCCAGTACTTC
-	TRBJ1-4	-	16	TRBV5-5	CASSFAPRGGDEKLFF	TGTGCCAGCAGCTTTGCTCCTAGGGGAGGGGATGAAAAACTGTTTTTT
-	TRBJ2-2	-	16	TRBV6-4	CASSSGTTSNTGELFF	TGTGCCAGCAGTTCCGGGACAACCTCGAACACCGGGGAGCTGTTTTTT
-	TRBJ1-4	-	16	TRBV3-1/TRBV3-2	CASSQGSARGNEKLFF	TGTGCCAGCAGCCAAGGTTCGGCTCGTGGTAATGAAAAACTGTTTTTT
TRBD2	TRBJ2-7	-	14	TRBV6-5	CASSTPGLAGGLNF	TGTGCCAGCAGTACACCGGGACTAGCGGGGGGTTTGAACTTC
TRBD2	TRBJ2-3	-	14	TRBV7-9	CASSRTSGPDTQYF	TGTGCCAGCAGTAGGACTAGCGGCCCAGATACGCAGTATTTT
-	TRBJ2-3	-	16	TRBV18	CASSPRTGSSTDTQYF	TGTGCCAGCTCACCAAGGACCGGCTCCAGCACAGATACGCAGTATTTT
-	TRBJ2-3	-	12	TRBV11-3	CASSLTSDTQYF	TGTGCCAGCAGCCTAACTTCAGATACGCAGTATTTT
-	TRBJ2-7	-	11	TRBV30	CAWSLSYEQYF	TGTGCCTGGAGTTTGTCCTACGAGCAGTACTTC
TRBD2	TRBJ2-7	once	15	TRBV3-1/TRBV3-2	CASSQEGLGPHEQYF	TGTGCCAGCAGCCAAGAGGGACTAGGGCCCCACGAGCAGTACTTC
-	TRBJ2-7	-	15	TRBV6-5	CASRPQGSSSYEQYF	TGTGCCAGCAGACCCCAGGGGAGTAGCTCCTACGAGCAGTACTTC
-	TRBJ2-7	-	13	TRBV3-1/TRBV3-2	CASSQDRGYEQYF	TGTGCCAGCAGCCAAGACAGGGGTTACGAGCAGTACTTC
-	TRBJ2-1	-	12	TRBV5-5	CASSNPGIEQFF	TGTGCCAGCAGCAATCCAGGGATTGAGCAGTTCTTC
TRBD2	TRBJ2-2	-	17	TRBV5-5	CASSLQLLAGGTGELFF	TGTGCCAGCAGCCTTCAACTCCTAGCGGGAGGTACCGGGGAGCTGTTTTTT
TRBD2	TRBJ2-7	-	18	TRBV7-2	CASSLTLISAGGNYEQYF	TGTGCCAGCAGCTTAACCCTGATATCGGCCGGGGGGAACTACGAGCAGTACTTC
-	TRBJ1-4	once	15	TRBV12-2	CASRLTGDGDEKLFF	TGTGCAAGTCGCCTAACGGGAGATGGGGATGAAAAACTGTTTTTT
-	TRBJ2-5	-	13	TRBV18	CASSPGTEETQYF	TGTGCCAGCTCACCGGGGACGGAAGAGACCCAGTACTTC
-	TRBJ1-6	-	14	TRBV6-2/TRBV6-3	CASSYEGVHSPLHF	TGTGCCAGCAGTTACGAGGGTGTTCATTCACCCCTCCACTTT
TRBD2	TRBJ2-2	-	17	TRBV13	CASSAGLAELNTGELFF	TGTGCCAGCAGCGCGGGACTAGCGGAGCTGAACACCGGGGAGCTGTTTTTT
TRBD1	TRBJ1-6	few	14	TRBV19	CASSPTGVNSPLHF	TGTGCCAGTAGCCCGACAGGGGTAAATTCACCCCTCCACTTT
-	TRBJ1-1	-	17	TRBV4-2	CASSPRTTARMNTEAFF	TGTGCCAGCAGCCCCCGGACTACGGCTAGAATGAACACTGAAGCTTTCTTT
TRBD2	TRBJ2-1	-	20	TRBV23-1	CASSQYSPVRTSGGPNEQFF	TGCGCCAGCAGTCAATACTCCCCCGTTCGAACTAGCGGGGGTCCCAATGAGCAGTTCTTC
-	TRBJ2-7	-	14	TRBV10-3	CAIGQSRDGNEQYF	TGTGCCATCGGCCAAAGCCGGGACGGCAACGAGCAGTACTTC
TRBD1	TRBJ2-7	few	14	TRBV7-9	CASSLGQGTREQYF	TGTGCCAGCAGCCTTGGACAGGGGACGAGAGAGCAGTACTTC
-	TRBJ1-1	-	13	TRBV30	CAWRGDQIAEAFF	TGTGCCTGGAGGGGAGACCAGATAGCTGAAGCTTTCTTT
-	TRBJ1-1	-	13	TRBV7-9	CASSLGTNTEAFF	TGTGCCAGCAGCTTAGGTACGAACACTGAAGCTTTCTTT
-	TRBJ1-5	-	13	TRBV15	CATSRVRGQPQHF	TGTGCCACCAGCAGAGTGAGGGGACAGCCCCAGCATTTT
-	TRBJ2-7	-	14	TRBV5-1	CASSLTAGSYEQYF	TGCGCCAGCAGCTTGACCGCGGGGTCCTACGAGCAGTACTTC
TRBD1	TRBJ2-3	once	14	TRBV19	CASSPDRATDTQYF	TGTGCCAGTAGTCCTGACAGGGCCACAGATACGCAGTATTTT
-	TRBJ2-7	-	11	TRBV5-8	CASSLDRVKYF	TGTGCCAGCAGCTTGGACAGGGTGAAGTACTTC
-	TRBJ2-3	-	16	TRBV19	CASRVRGTGGTDTQYF	TGTGCCAGCAGGGTTCGCGGGACGGGGGGCACAGATACGCAGTATTTT
-	TRBJ2-7	-	10	TRBV30	CAWGTYEQYF	TGTGCCTGGGGTACCTACGAGCAGTACTTC
TRBD1	TRBJ1-1	-	15	TRBV24-1	CATSDTRDRGTEAFF	TGTGCCACCAGTGATACCCGGGACAGGGGGACAGAAGCTTTCTTT
TRBD1	TRBJ1-1	-	15	TRBV30	CAWSPGQGDNTEAFF	TGTGCCTGGAGTCCCGGACAGGGGGACAACACTGAAGCTTTCTTT
TRBD1	TRBJ1-1	-	15	TRBV19	CASTRLTGGRAEAFF	TGTGCCAGTACTAGACTAACAGGGGGCAGGGCTGAAGCTTTCTTT
-	TRBJ1-3	-	17	TRBV3-1/TRBV3-2	CASSQDGVPSSGNTIYF	TGTGCCAGCAGCCAAGATGGTGTCCCTTCCTCTGGAAACACCATATATTTT
-	TRBJ2-5	-	17	TRBV5-6	CASSLASEWALSETQYF	TGTGCCAGCAGCTTGGCTTCGGAGTGGGCCCTGAGCGAGACCCAGTACTTC
-	TRBJ2-7	-	13	TRBV18	CASSPGPTYEQYF	TGTGCCAGCTCACCAGGTCCAACCTACGAGCAGTACTTC
-	TRBJ1-1	-	11	TRBV20-1	CSAGWTGEAFF	TGCAGTGCTGGCTGGACGGGTGAAGCTTTCTTT
TRBD1	TRBJ1-2	-	13	TRBV29-1	CSVDPGTGDGYTF	TGCAGCGTTGACCCCGGGACAGGGGATGGCTACACCTTC